The following is a T cell receptor (beta chain) sequence with its context. What it binds is unknown. Germline assignment: CDR1 LGHNA and CDR2 YNFKEQ. The length of the CDR3 is 16 residues. Trimming shortened V by 0 bases and J by 6 bases, and 16 bases separated the two germline ends. The record originates from a study of T cell repertoires in cytomegalovirus infection. Study background: Alongside well-studied HLA-B-restricted CMV epitopes, recently identified HLA-C-restricted CMV epitopes were also used.

Each CDR3 protein is one row after TCRdb ran MiXCR on the reads. Of 650,000 to 900,000 distinct CDR3 sequences listed, approximately 32% are singletons. The origin of this receptor is a human donor in good health (CMV status not recorded). Some clones in this sample may be carry-over from other donors' samples. The sequencing here drew on cultured CD8+ T cells from PBMCs, taken from culture after CMV antigen stimulation. V and J are TRBV4-2 and TRBJ2-3; D is possibly TRBD2 (6 bases). CDR3 nucleotide sequence: TGTGCCAGCAGCCAAGATCCGGGCGGGGTATCCGATACGCAGTATTTT. Translated: CASSQDPGGVSDTQYF.